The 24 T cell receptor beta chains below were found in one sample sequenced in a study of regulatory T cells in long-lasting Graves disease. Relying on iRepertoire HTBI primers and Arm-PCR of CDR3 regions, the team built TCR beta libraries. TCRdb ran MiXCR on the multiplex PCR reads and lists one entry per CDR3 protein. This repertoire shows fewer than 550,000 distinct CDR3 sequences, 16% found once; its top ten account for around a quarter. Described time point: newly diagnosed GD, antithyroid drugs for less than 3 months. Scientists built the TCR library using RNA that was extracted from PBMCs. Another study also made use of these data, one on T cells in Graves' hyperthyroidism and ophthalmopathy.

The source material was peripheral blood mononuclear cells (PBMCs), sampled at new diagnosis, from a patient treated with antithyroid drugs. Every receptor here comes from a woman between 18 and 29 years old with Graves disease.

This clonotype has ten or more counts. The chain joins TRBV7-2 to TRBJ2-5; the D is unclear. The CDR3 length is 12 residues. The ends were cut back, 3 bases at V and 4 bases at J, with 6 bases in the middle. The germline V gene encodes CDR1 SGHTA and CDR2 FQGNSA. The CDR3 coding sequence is TGTGCCAGCAGCTTTATCAGAGAGACCCAGTACTTC. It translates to CASSFIRETQYF.

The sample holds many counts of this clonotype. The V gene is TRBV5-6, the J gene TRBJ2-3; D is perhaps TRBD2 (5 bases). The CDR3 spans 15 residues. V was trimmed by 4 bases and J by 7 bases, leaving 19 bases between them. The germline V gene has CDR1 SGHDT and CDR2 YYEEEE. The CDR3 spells CASSVRVLLPNTQYF. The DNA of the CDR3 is TGTGCCAGCAGCGTGCGGGTCCTCCTACCTAATACGCAGTATTTT.

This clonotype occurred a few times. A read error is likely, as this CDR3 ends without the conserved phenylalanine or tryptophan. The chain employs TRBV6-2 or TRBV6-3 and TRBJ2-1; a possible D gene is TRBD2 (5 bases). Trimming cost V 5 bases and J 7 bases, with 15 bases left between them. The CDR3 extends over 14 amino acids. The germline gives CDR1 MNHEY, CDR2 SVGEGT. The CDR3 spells CASSVDWATNEQFL. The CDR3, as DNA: TGTGCCAGCAGTGTGGACTGGGCTACGAATGAGCAGTTCCTC.

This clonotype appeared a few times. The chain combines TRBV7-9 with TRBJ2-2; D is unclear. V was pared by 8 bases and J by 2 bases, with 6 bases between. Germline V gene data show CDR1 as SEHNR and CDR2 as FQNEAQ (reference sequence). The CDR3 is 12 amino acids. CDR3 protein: CASAENTGELFF. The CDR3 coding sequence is TGTGCCAGCGCTGAAAACACCGGGGAGCTGTTTTTT. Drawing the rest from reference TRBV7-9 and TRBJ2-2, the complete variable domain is DTGVSQNPRHKITKRGQNVTFRCDPISEHNRLYWYRQTLGQGPEFLTYFQNEAQLEKSRLLSDRFSAERPKGSFSTLEIQRTEQGDSAMYLCASAENTGELFFGEGSRLTVL.

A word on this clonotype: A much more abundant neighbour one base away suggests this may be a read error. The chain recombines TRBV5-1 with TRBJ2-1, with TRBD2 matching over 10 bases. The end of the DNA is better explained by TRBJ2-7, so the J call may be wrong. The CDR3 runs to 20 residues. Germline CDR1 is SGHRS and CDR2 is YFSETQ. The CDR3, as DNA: TGCGCCAGCAGCGCTGAGGTATGGCTAGCGGGAGTCCGGCCCTACAATGAGCAGTACTTC. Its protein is CASSAEVWLAGVRPYNEQYF.

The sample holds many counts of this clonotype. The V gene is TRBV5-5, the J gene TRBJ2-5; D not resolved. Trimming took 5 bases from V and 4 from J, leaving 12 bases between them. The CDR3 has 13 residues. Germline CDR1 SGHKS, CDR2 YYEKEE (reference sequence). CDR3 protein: CASSPGWAETQYF. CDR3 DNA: TGTGCCAGCAGTCCCGGATGGGCAGAGACCCAGTACTTC.

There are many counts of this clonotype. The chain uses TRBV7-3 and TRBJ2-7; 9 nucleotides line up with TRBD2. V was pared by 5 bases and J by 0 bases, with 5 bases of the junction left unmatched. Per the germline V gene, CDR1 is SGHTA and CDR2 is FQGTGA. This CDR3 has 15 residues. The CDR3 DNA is TGTGCCAGCAGCGTTAGCGGGAGAGGCTCCTACGAGCAGTACTTC. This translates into CASSVSGRGSYEQYF.

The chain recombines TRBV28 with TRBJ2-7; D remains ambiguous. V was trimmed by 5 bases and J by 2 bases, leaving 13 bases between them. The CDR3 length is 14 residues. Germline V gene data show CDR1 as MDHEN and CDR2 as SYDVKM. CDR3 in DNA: TGTGCCAGCAGTGCCCCGGACGGCCCCTACGAGCAGTACTTC. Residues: CASSAPDGPYEQYF.

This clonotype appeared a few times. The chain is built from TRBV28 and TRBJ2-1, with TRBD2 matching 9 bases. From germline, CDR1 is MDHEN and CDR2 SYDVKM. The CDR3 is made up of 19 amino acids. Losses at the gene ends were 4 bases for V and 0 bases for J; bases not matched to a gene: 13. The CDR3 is CASSSRVGLAGSSYNEQFF. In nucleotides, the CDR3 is TGTGCCAGCAGTTCCCGGGTCGGTCTAGCGGGAAGCTCCTACAATGAGCAGTTCTTC. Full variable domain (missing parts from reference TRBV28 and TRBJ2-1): DVKVTQSSRYLVKRTGEKVFLECVQDMDHENMFWYRQDPGLGLRLIYFSYDVKMKEKGDIPEGYSVSREKKERFSLILESASTNQTSMYLCASSSRVGLAGSSYNEQFFGPGTRLTVL.

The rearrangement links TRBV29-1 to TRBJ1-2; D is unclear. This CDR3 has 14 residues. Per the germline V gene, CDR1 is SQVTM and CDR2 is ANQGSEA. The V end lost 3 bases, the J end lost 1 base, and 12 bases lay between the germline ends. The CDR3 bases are TGCAGCGTTGATGTGACCCGGGGTAACTATGGCTACACCTTC. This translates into CSVDVTRGNYGYTF.

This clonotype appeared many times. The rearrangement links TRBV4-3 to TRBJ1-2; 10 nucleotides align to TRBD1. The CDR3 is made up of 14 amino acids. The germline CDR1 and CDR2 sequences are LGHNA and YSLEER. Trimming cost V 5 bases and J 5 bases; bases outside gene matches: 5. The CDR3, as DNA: TGCGCCAGCAGCTCGGGACAGGGGTCTTATGGCTACACCTTC. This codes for CASSSGQGSYGYTF.

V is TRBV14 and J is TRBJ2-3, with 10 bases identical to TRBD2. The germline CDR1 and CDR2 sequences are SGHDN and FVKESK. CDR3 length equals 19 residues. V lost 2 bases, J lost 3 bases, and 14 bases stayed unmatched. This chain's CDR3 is CASSQSGEREGRRTDTQYF. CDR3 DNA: TGTGCCAGCAGCCAATCTGGCGAGCGGGAGGGCCGTAGAACAGATACGCAGTATTTT.

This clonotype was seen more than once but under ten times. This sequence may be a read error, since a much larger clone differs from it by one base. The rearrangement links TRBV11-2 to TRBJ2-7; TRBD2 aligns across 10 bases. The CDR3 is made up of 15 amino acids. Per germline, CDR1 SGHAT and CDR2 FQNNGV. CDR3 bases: TGTGCCAGCACCAGCGGGAGGGCCTCGGGTTACGGGCAGTACTTC. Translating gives CASTSGRASGYGQYF.

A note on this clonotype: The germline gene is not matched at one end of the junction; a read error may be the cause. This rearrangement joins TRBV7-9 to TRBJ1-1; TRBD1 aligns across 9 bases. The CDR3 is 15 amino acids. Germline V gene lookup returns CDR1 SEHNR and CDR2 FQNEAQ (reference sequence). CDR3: CASSQETLQGADAFF. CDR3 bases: TGCGCCAGCAGCCAAGAAACCCTACAGGGGGCGGATGCTTTCTTT.

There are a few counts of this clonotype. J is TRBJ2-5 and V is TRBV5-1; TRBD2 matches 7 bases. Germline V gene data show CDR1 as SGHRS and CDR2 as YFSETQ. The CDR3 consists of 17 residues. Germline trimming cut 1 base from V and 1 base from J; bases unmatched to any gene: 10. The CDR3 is CASSLRMTGLLQETQYF. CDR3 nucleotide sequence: TGCGCCAGCAGCTTGAGAATGACGGGACTACTCCAAGAGACCCAGTACTTC.

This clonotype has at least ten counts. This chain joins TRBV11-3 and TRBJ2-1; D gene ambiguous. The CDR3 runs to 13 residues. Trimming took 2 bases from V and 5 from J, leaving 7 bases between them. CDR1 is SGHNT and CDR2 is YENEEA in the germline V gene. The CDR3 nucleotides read TGTGCCAGCAGCTTAAATCGGGACAATGAGCAGTTCTTC. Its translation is CASSLNRDNEQFF.

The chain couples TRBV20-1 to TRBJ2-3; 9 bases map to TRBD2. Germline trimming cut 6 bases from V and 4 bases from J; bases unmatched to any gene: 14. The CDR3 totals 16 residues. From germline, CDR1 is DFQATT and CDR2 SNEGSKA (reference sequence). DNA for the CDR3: TGCAGTGCCGGGGACCTTGCGGGAGGGGGATCAGATACGCAGTATTTT. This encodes CSAGDLAGGGSDTQYF.

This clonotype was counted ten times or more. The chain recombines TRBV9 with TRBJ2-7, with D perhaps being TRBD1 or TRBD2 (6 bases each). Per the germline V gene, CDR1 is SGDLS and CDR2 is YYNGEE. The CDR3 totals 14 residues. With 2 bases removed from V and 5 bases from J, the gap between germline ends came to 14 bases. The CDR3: CASSVGGAPHEQYF. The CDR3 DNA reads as TGTGCCAGCAGCGTCGGGGGCGCGCCGCACGAGCAGTACTTC. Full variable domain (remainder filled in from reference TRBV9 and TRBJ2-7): DSGVTQTPKHLITATGQRVTLRCSPRSGDLSVYWYQQSLDQGLQFLIQYYNGEERAKGNILERFSAQQFPDLHSELNLSSLELGDSALYFCASSVGGAPHEQYFGPGTRLTVT.

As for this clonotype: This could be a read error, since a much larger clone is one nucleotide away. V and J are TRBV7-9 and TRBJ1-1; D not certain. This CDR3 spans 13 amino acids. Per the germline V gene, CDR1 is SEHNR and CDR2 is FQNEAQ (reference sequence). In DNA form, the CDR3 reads TGTGCCAGCAGCTCAGCGGGGAACACTGAAGCTTACTTT. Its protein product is CASSSAGNTEAYF.

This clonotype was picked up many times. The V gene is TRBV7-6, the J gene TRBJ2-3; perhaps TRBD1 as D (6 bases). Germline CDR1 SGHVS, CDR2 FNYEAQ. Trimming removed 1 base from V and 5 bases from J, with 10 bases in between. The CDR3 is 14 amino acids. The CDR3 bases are TGTGCCAGCAGCTTAGAGACAGGCCTAGATACGCAGTATTTT. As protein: CASSLETGLDTQYF.

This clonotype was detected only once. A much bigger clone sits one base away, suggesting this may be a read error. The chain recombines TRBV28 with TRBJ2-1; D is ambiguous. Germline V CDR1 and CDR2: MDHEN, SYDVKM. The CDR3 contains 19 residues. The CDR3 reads CTSTSLGRASPGSYNEQFF. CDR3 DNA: TGTACCAGCACATCTCTTGGACGGGCAAGTCCCGGGTCCTACAATGAGCAGTTCTTC.

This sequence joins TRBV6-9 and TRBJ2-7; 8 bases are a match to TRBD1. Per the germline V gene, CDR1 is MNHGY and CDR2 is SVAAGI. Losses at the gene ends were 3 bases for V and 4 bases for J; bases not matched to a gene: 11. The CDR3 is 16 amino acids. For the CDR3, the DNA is TGTGCCAGCAGTTACTCTTCCGGACAGGGCACTTACGAGCAGTACTTC. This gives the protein CASSYSSGQGTYEQYF.

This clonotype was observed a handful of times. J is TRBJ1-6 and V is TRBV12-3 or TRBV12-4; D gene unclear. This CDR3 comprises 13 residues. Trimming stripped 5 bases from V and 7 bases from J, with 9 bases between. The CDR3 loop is CASSPRQNSPLHF. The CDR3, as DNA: TGTGCCAGCAGTCCCCGGCAGAATTCACCCCTCCACTTT.

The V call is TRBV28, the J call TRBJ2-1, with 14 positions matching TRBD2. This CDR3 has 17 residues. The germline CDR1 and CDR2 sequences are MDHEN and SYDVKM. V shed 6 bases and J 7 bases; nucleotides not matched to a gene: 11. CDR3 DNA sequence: TGTGCCAGCAGCACCCTTTGGACTAGCGGGAGGTTTAATGAGCAGTTCTTC. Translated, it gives CASSTLWTSGRFNEQFF.